The 21 T cell receptor beta chains below were found in one sample sequenced in a study of blood T cell repertoires in COVID-19. Using immunoSEQ multiplex PCR, the repertoire was profiled, and TCRdb retains in-frame clones only, with some absent. Of tens of thousands of clones in the sample, approximately 81% are singletons; the top ten hold approximately 13%. Material: peripheral blood. The receptors were sampled from a woman between 70 and 85 years old in a cohort sampled during active COVID-19.

In this sample, this clone turned up once. The genes are TRBV29-1 and TRBJ2-3; 7 bases agree with TRBD2. Germline CDR1 is SQVTM and CDR2 is ANQGSEA. The CDR3 has 15 residues. CDR3 sequence reads: CTAISAGVGADTQYF. The CDR3 bases are TGCACGGCTATTTCGGCGGGAGTCGGGGCAGATACGCAGTATTTT.

The rearrangement joins TRBV7-2 to TRBJ2-7; 10 nucleotides align to TRBD1. CDR1 and CDR2 (germline): SGHTA, FQGNSA. The CDR3 loop spans 15 amino acids. Germline trimming cut 0 bases from V and 6 bases from J; bases unmatched to any gene: 5. CDR3 sequence: CASSLADDRGREQYF. The CDR3 coding sequence is TGTGCCAGCAGCTTAGCAGATGACAGGGGGCGCGAGCAGTACTTC.

This sequence joins TRBV27 and TRBJ2-7; 10 bases are shared with TRBD2. The V and J ends lost 2 bases and 7 bases, in that order; junction bases with no gene match: 11. CDR3 size: 16 residues. Germline V lookup: CDR1 MNHEY, CDR2 SMNVEV (reference sequence). CDR3 in amino acids: CASSLGASGRGGEQYF. As DNA, the CDR3 is TGTGCCAGCAGTTTAGGCGCTAGCGGGAGAGGGGGGGAGCAGTACTTC.

Written as DNA, the CDR3 is TGTGCCAGCAGTAGCCCCCGGGAGAACACTGAAGCTTTCTTT. This gives the protein CASSSPRENTEAFF. The chain uses TRBV6-5 and TRBJ1-1; the D is unclear. There are 14 residues in the CDR3. The germline V gene encodes CDR1 MNHEY and CDR2 SVGAGI. V was pared by 5 bases and J by 1 base, with 11 bases between.

V usage is TRBV28 and J usage is TRBJ1-5, with D perhaps TRBD1 (5 bases). The CDR3 is made up of 12 amino acids. The V end was cut by 11 bases, the J end by 4 bases, with 12 bases between. Germline loops: CDR1 MDHEN, CDR2 SYDVKM. The CDR3 sequence: CAWGRLNQPQHF. CDR3 nucleotides: TGTGCCTGGGGCAGGTTGAATCAGCCCCAGCATTTT.

The chain has TRBV4-3 and TRBJ2-7; 8 positions match TRBD2. Looked up from germline, CDR1 is LGHNA and CDR2 is YSLEER. V dropped 1 base and J dropped 4; count of bases not matched to a gene: 12. The CDR3 extends over 17 amino acids. The CDR3 here is CASSQVGGDIREYEQYF. Here the CDR3 DNA reads TGCGCCAGCAGCCAAGTCGGGGGGGACATAAGAGAATACGAGCAGTACTTC.

This chain links TRBV3-1 (or the pseudogene TRBV3-2) with TRBJ2-5; 9 bases are a match to TRBD2. The junction had 3 bases not matched to a gene; V was cut back by 1 base and J by 0 bases. Germline V lookup: CDR1 LGHDT, CDR2 YNNKEL (reference sequence). The CDR3 has 16 amino acids. The CDR3 here is CASSQVLAGNQETQYF. The CDR3, as DNA: TGTGCCAGCAGCCAAGTACTAGCGGGCAACCAAGAGACCCAGTACTTC.

V and J are TRBV7-6 and TRBJ2-1; 13 nucleotides match TRBD2. Germline values: CDR1 SGHVS, CDR2 FNYEAQ. The CDR3 length is 17 residues. Trimming removed 1 base from V and 7 bases from J; junction bases left unmatched: 7. The CDR3 here is CASSLEVRTSGRNEQFF. The CDR3 nucleotides read TGTGCCAGCAGCTTAGAGGTTCGGACTAGCGGGAGAAATGAGCAGTTCTTC. Variable domain in full (rest from reference TRBV7-6 and TRBJ2-1): GAGVSQSPRYKVTKRGQDVALRCDPISGHVSLYWYRQALGQGPEFLTYFNYEAQQDKSGLPNDRFSAERPEGSISTLTIQRTEQRDSAMYRCASSLEVRTSGRNEQFFGPGTRLTVL.

The chain couples TRBV7-2 to TRBJ1-2; 7 nucleotides align to TRBD1. Germline V gene lookup returns CDR1 SGHTA and CDR2 FQGNSA. With V trimmed by 6 bases and J by 8 bases, 9 bases remained unmatched. This CDR3 contains 13 residues. The chain's CDR3 is CASSSQGGTGYTF. The CDR3 DNA is TGTGCCAGCAGTTCGCAGGGGGGAACGGGCTACACCTTC. The full variable domain, rest sourced from reference TRBV7-2 and TRBJ1-2, is GAGVSQSPSNKVTEKGKDVELRCDPISGHTALYWYRQSLGQGLEFLIYFQGNSAPDKSGLPSDRFSAERTGGSVSTLTIQRTQQEDSAVYLCASSSQGGTGYTFGSGTRLTVV.

This chain connects TRBV5-1 to TRBJ1-5, with D hard to call. There are 16 residues in the CDR3. CDR1 is SGHRS and CDR2 is YFSETQ in the germline V gene. The germline V and J ends were trimmed by 0 bases and 0 bases, with 10 bases remaining between them. The CDR3 nucleotides are TGCGCCAGCAGCTTGGATCCGGGTTATAGCAATCAGCCCCAGCATTTT. It specifies CASSLDPGYSNQPQHF.

V is TRBV6-1 and J is TRBJ2-1; 8 bases map to TRBD2. The CDR3 consists of 16 residues. The ends lost 3 bases at V and 11 bases at J; junction bases unmatched: 15. The germline V gene encodes CDR1 MNHNS and CDR2 SASEGT. The CDR3 bases are TGTGCCAGCAGTGACGGGCGGGCGGGGGGATTGAGTAAGCAGTTCTTC. It encodes CASSDGRAGGLSKQFF.

The chain joins TRBV28 to TRBJ1-4; maybe TRBD1 (6 bases). CDR3 length: 14 amino acids. Germline V gene sequence: CDR1 MDHEN, CDR2 SYDVKM. The ends were cut back, 6 bases at V and 7 bases at J, with 15 bases in the middle. The CDR3 DNA is TGTGCCAGCAGCCTCGGACAGTCTAGTGAAAAACTGTTTTTT. Its translation: CASSLGQSSEKLFF.

The rearrangement joins TRBV6-5 to TRBJ1-2, with D possibly TRBD1 on 5 matching bases. The length of the CDR3 is 11 residues. Trimming pared 6 bases from V and 8 bases from J, leaving 10 bases between. Germline CDR1 reads MNHEY; CDR2 reads SVGAGI. Here the CDR3 DNA reads TGTGCCAGCAGCGCAGGGCAGGGCTACACCTTC. Protein: CASSAGQGYTF.

This chain connects TRBV5-1 to TRBJ2-2; D is possibly TRBD2 (5 bases). V was trimmed by 1 base and J by 4 bases, leaving 20 bases between them. Germline V gives CDR1 SGHRS, CDR2 YFSETQ. CDR3 length: 18 amino acids. The CDR3 sequence is CASSLTPSGGDLTGELFF. The CDR3 bases are TGCGCCAGCAGCTTGACCCCTTCAGGAGGTGACCTCACCGGGGAGCTGTTTTTT. The complete variable domain, with remaining parts taken from reference TRBV5-1 and TRBJ2-2, reads KAGVTQTPRYLIKTRGQQVTLSCSPISGHRSVSWYQQTPGQGLQFLFEYFSETQRNKGNFPGRFSGRQFSNSRSEMNVSTLELGDSALYLCASSLTPSGGDLTGELFFGEGSRLTVL.

This clone is a singleton in its sample. This rearrangement joins TRBV30 to TRBJ1-5; 7 bases match TRBD1. V shed 3 bases and J 2 bases; nucleotides not matched to a gene: 4. Germline CDR1 reads GTSNPN; CDR2 reads SVGIG (reference sequence). This CDR3 has 14 amino acids. Written as DNA, the CDR3 is TGTGCCTGGAGGGGGGACAGCGGCAATCAGCCCCAGCATTTT. Protein sequence: CAWRGDSGNQPQHF. Full variable domain (missing parts from reference TRBV30 and TRBJ1-5): SQTIHQWPATLVQPVGSPLSLECTVEGTSNPNLYWYRQAAGRGLQLLFYSVGIGQISSEVPQNLSASRPQDRQFILSSKKLLLSDSGFYLCAWRGDSGNQPQHFGDGTRLSIL.

This chain links TRBV28 with TRBJ1-4; TRBD1 agrees at 10 bases. Germline CDR1 reads MDHEN; CDR2 reads SYDVKM. After removal of 3 bases from V and 7 bases from J, the junction contained 2 bases not matched to a gene. CDR3 size: 14 residues. The CDR3 is CASSLGTGVEKLFF. CDR3 DNA: TGTGCCAGCAGTTTGGGGACAGGGGTTGAAAAACTGTTTTTT.

This chain connects TRBV27 to TRBJ1-2; TRBD1 aligns across 8 bases. The CDR3 is made up of 15 amino acids. V dropped 3 bases and J dropped 4; count of bases not matched to a gene: 7. The germline V gene has CDR1 MNHEY and CDR2 SMNVEV (reference sequence). CDR3 nucleotides: TGTGCCAGCAGTTTCGCTGGACAGGGAGGCTATGGCTACACCTTC. It encodes CASSFAGQGGYGYTF.

The chain joins TRBV19 to TRBJ2-7; TRBD1 aligns across 9 bases. Germline lookup yields CDR1 LNHDA and CDR2 SQIVND (reference sequence). This CDR3 comprises 13 residues. V shed 6 bases and J 5 bases; nucleotides not matched to a gene: 5. CDR3 sequence: CASRGQGYDEQYF. CDR3 sequence (DNA): TGTGCCAGTAGGGGACAGGGTTACGACGAGCAGTACTTC.

CDR3 bases: TGTGCCAGCAGCGTAGTTACTAGCGGCGATATCACAGATACGCAGTATTTT. It encodes CASSVVTSGDITDTQYF. This chain uses TRBV9 with TRBJ2-3, with 8 nucleotides matching TRBD2. Trimming at V came to 0 bases and at J to 2 bases, leaving 8 bases not matched to a gene. Germline V gives CDR1 SGDLS, CDR2 YYNGEE. The CDR3 length is 17 residues.

V and J are TRBV25-1 and TRBJ2-7; D remains unclear. Germline CDR1 and CDR2: MGHDK and SYGVNS. This CDR3 contains 11 residues. V was cut by 4 bases and J by 4 bases, with 5 bases left in between. CDR3 bases: TGTGCCAGCAGTGGAGGTTACGAGCAGTACTTC. This gives the protein CASSGGYEQYF.

V is TRBV7-9 and J is TRBJ2-7; TRBD1 matches 12 bases. Germline V CDR1 and CDR2: SEHNR, FQNEAQ (reference sequence). This CDR3 spans 15 amino acids. V lost 5 bases and J lost 7; bases outside the gene matches: 9. CDR3 bases: TGTGCCAGCAGCGCTTCGGGACAGGGGGCAGGAGAGCAGTACTTC. The encoded protein is CASSASGQGAGEQYF.